Sequencing of this T cell receptor beta chain was carried out in a study of blood T cell repertoires in COVID-19. Germline lookup yields CDR1 MNHEY and CDR2 SMNVEV (reference sequence). The V gene end was trimmed by 6 bases and the J gene end by 5 bases; junction bases not matched to a gene: 5. CDR3 length: 14 residues. The study assigned cohorts using participant-reported clinical history. Generated by immunoSEQ multiplex PCR, the TCRdb table keeps only in-frame clones and is missing some. The data contain roughly 250,000 clones, approximately 91% of them singletons. The J gene is TRBJ1-2, the V gene TRBV27; 11 nucleotides match TRBD1. Sequenced: PBMCs or T cells enriched from blood (not recorded which). This receptor was obtained from a middle-aged woman with acute COVID-19. DNA for the CDR3: TGTGCCAGCAGGCCGGGACAGGGGGTATATGGCTACACCTTC. It codes for CASRPGQGVYGYTF.